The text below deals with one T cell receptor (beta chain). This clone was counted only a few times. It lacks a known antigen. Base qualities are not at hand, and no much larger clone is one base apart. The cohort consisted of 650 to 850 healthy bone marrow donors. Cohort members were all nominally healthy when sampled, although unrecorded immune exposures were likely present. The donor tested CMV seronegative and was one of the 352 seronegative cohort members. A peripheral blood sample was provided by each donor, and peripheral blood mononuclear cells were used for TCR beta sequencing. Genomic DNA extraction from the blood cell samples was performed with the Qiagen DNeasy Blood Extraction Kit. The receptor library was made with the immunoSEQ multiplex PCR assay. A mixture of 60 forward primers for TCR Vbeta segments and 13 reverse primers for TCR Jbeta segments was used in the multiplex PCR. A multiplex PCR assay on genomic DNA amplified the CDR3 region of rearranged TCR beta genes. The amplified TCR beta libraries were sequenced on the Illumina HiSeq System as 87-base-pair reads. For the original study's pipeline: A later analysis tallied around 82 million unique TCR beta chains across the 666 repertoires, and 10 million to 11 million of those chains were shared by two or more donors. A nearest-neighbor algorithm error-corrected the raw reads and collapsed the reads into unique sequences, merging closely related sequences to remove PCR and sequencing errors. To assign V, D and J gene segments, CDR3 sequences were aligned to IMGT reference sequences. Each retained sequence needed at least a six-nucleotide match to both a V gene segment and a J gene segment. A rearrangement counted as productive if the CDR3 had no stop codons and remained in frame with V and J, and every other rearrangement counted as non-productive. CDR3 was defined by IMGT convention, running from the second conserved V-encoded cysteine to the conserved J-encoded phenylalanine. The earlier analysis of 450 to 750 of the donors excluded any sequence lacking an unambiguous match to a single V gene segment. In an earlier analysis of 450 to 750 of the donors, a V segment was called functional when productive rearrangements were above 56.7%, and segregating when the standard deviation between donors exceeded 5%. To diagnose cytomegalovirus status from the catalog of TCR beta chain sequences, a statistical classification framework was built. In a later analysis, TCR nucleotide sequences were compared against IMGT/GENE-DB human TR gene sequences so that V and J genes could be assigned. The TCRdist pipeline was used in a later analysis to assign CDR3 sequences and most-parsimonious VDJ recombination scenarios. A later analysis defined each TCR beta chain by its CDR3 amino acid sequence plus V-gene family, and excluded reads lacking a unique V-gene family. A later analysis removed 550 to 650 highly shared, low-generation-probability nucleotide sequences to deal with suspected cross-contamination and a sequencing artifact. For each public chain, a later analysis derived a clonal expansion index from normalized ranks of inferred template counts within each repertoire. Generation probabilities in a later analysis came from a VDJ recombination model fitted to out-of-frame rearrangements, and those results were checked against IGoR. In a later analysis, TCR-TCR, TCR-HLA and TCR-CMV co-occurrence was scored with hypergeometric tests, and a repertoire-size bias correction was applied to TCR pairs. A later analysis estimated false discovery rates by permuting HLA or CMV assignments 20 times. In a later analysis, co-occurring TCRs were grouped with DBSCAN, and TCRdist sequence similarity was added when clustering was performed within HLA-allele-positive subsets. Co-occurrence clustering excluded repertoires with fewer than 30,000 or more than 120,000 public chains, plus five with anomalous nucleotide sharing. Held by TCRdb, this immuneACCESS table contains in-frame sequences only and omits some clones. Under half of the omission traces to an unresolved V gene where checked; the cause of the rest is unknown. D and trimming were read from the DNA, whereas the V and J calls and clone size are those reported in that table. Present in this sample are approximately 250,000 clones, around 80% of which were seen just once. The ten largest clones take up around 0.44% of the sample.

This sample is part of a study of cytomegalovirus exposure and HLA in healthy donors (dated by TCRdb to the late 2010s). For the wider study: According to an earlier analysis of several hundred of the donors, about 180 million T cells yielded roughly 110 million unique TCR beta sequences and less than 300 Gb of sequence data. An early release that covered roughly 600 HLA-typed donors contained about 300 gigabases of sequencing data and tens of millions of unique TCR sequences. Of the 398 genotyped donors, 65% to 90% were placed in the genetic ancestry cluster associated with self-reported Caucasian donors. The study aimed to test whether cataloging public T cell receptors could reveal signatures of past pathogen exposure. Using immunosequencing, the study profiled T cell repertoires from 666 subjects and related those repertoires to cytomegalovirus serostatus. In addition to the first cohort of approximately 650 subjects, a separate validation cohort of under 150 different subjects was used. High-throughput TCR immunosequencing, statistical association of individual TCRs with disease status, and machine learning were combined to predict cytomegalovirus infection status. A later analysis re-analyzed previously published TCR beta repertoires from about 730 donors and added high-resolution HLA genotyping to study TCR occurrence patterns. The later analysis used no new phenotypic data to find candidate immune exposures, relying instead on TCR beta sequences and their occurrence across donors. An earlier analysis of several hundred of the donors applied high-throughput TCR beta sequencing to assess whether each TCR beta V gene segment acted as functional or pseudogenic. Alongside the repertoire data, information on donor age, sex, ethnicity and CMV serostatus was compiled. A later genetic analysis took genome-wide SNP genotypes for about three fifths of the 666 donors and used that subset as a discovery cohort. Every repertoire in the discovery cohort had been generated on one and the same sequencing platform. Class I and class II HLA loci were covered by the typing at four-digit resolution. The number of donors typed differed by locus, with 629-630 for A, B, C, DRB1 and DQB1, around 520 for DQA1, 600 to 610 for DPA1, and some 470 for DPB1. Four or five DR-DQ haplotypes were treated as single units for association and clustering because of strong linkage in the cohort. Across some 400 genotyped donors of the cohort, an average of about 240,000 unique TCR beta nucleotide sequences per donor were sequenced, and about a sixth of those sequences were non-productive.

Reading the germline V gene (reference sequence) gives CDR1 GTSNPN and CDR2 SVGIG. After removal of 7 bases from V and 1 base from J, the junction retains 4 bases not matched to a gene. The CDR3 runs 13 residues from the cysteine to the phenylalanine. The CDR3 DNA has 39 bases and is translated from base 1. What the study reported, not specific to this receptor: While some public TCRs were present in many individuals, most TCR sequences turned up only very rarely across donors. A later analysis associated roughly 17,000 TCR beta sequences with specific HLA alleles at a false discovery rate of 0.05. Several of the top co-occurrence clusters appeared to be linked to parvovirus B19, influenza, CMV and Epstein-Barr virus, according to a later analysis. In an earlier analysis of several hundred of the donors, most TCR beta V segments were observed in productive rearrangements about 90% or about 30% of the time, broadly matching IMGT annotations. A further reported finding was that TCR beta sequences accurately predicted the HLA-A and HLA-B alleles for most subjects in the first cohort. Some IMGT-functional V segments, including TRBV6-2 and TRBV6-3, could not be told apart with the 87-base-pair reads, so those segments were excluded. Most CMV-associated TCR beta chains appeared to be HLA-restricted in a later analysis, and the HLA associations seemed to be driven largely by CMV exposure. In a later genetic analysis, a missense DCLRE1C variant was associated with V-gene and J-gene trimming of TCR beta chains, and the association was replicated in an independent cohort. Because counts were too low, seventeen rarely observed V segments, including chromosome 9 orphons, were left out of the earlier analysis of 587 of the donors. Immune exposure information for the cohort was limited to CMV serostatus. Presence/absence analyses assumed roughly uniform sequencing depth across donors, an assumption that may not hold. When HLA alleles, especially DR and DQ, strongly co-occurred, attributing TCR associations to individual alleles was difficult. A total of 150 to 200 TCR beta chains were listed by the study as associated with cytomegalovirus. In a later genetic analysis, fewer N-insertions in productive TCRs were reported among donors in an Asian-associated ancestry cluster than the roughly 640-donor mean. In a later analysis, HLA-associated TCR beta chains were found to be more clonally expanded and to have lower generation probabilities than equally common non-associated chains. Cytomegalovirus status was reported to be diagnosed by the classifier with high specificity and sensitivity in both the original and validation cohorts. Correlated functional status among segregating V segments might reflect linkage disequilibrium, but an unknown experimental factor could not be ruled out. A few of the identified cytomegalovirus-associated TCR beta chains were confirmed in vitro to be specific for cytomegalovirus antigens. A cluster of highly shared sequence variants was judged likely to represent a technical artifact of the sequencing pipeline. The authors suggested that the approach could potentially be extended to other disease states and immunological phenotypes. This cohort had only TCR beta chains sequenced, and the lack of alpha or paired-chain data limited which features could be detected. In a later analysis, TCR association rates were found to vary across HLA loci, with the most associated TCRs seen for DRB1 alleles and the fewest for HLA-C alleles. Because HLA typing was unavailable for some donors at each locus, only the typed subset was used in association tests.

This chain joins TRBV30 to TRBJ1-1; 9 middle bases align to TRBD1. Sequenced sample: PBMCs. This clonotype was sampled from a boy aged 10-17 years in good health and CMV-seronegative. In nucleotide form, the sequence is TGTGCCTACAGGGGGCAGCCGAACACTGAAGCTTTCTTT. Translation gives CAYRGQPNTEAFF.